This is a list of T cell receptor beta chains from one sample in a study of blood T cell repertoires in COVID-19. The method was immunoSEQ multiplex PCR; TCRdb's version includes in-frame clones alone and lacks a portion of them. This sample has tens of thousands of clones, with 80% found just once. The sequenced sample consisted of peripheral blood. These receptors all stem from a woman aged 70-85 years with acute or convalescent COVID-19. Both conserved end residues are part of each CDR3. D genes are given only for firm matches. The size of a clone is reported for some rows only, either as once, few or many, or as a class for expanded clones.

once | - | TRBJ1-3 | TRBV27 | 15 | CASSSAGTGGNTIYF | TGTGCCAGCAGTTCAGCGGGAACAGGGGGAAACACCATATATTTT
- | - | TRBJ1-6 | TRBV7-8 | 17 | CASSLREAGSYNSPLHF | TGTGCCAGCAGCCTAAGGGAGGCTGGCTCCTATAATTCACCCCTCCACTTT
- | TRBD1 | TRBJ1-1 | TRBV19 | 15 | CATTRGRGHFDEAFF | TGTGCTACCACTAGGGGCAGGGGGCATTTTGATGAAGCTTTCTTT
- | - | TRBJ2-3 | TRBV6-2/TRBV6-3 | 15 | CASSGLMLSTDTQYF | TGTGCCAGCAGTGGACTAATGCTTAGCACAGATACGCAGTATTTT
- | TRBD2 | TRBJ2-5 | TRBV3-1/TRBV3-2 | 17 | CASSQEVRAGGPETQYF | TGTGCCAGCAGCCAAGAAGTCCGAGCGGGGGGGCCGGAGACCCAGTACTTC
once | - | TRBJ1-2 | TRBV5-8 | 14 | CASSLILSDYGYTF | TGTGCCAGCAGCTTAATTCTGAGCGACTATGGCTACACCTTC
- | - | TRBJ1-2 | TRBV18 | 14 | CASSPEAANYGYTF | TGTGCCAGCTCACCAGAGGCAGCGAACTATGGCTACACCTTC
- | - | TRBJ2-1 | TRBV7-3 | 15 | CASSPLGGALNEQFF | TGTGCCAGCAGCCCCCTAGGGGGGGCCCTCAATGAGCAGTTCTTC
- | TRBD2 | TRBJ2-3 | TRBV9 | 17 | CASSVKGLAGSTDTQYF | TGTGCCAGCAGCGTAAAGGGACTAGCGGGGAGCACAGATACGCAGTATTTT
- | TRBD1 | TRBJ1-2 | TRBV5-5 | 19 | CASSAQTGGARLANYGYTF | TGTGCCAGCAGCGCCCAGACAGGGGGCGCCCGCTTAGCTAACTATGGCTACACCTTC
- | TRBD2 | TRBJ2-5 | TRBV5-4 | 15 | CASSFGGGAQETQYF | TGTGCCAGCAGCTTCGGCGGGGGGGCTCAAGAGACCCAGTACTTC
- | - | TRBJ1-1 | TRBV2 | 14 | CASSVGTRSNEAFF | TGTGCCAGCAGTGTTGGCACAAGAAGTAATGAAGCTTTCTTT
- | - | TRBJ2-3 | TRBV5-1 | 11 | CASRATDTQYF | TGCGCCAGCAGGGCTACAGATACGCAGTATTTT
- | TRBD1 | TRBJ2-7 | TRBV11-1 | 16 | CASSYTGGFYTYEQYF | TGTGCCAGCAGCTATACAGGGGGCTTTTATACCTACGAGCAGTACTTC
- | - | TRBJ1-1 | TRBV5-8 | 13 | CAASPGGATEAFF | TGTGCCGCCAGCCCGGGGGGGGCCACTGAAGCTTTCTTT
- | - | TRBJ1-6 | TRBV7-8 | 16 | CASSLSSAGDNSPLHF | TGTGCCAGCAGCTTAAGTTCTGCAGGGGATAATTCACCCCTCCACTTT
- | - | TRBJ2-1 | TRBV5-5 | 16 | CASSSLWGGPYNEQFF | TGTGCCAGCAGCTCCCTTTGGGGGGGGCCTTACAATGAGCAGTTCTTC
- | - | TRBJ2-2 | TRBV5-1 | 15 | CASSQGSANTGELFF | TGCGCCAGCAGCCAGGGGTCCGCGAACACCGGGGAGCTGTTTTTT
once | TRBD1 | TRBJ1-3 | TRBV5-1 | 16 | CASSSTGGSSGNTIYF | TGCGCCAGCAGCTCTACAGGGGGTTCCTCTGGAAACACCATATATTTT
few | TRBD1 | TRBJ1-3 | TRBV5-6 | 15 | CASSLKGARGNTIYF | TGTGCCAGCAGCTTGAAGGGGGCGAGGGGAAACACCATATATTTT
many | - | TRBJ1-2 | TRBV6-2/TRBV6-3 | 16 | CASSYSNTGSWRFYTF | TGTGCCAGCAGTTACTCAAACACCGGGAGCTGGAGGTTCTACACCTTC
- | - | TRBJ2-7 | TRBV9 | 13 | CASSTGVLYEQYF | TGTGCCAGCAGCACGGGAGTCCTCTACGAGCAGTACTTC
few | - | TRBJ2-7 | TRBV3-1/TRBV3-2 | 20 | CASSQVHQAGEVLSTYEQYF | TGTGCCAGCAGCCAAGTCCACCAGGCAGGGGAAGTTCTAAGTACCTACGAGCAGTACTTC
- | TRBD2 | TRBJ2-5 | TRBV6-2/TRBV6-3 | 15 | CASSGLAGVQETQYF | TGTGCCAGCAGCGGACTAGCGGGGGTTCAAGAGACCCAGTACTTC
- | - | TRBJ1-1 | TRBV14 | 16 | CASSQEGPGINTEAFF | TGTGCCAGCAGCCAAGAAGGACCGGGAATAAACACTGAAGCTTTCTTT
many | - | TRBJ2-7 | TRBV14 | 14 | CASSQYSDSYEQYF | TGTGCCAGCAGCCAATATTCAGACTCCTACGAGCAGTACTTC
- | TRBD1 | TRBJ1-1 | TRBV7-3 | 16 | CASINPRNRGNTEAFF | TGTGCCAGCATCAACCCCCGAAACAGGGGGAACACTGAAGCTTTCTTT
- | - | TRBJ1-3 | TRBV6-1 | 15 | CASSERAYSGNTIYF | TGTGCCAGCAGTGAGCGGGCATACTCTGGAAACACCATATATTTT
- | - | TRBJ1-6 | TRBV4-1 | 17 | CASSFRTDPLYNSPLHF | TGCGCCAGCAGCTTTCGGACAGACCCTTTATATAATTCACCCCTCCACTTT
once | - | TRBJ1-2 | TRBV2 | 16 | CASSRGLRDPNYGYTF | TGTGCCAGCAGTCGGGGACTGCGAGATCCTAACTATGGCTACACCTTC
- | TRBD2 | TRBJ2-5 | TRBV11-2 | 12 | CASSLDGGAQYF | TGTGCCAGCAGCTTAGACGGGGGGGCCCAGTACTTC
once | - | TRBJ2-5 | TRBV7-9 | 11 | CASSEWPHRDF | TGTGCCAGCAGCGAATGGCCTCACAGGGACTTC
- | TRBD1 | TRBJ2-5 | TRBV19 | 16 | CASRFGSGQGQETQYF | TGTGCCAGTAGGTTTGGTTCAGGACAGGGTCAAGAGACCCAGTACTTC
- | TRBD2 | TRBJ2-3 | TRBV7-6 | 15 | CASSPSGGAGDTQYF | TGTGCCAGCAGCCCCAGCGGGGGGGCAGGAGATACGCAGTATTTT
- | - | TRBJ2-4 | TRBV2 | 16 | CASLNSGEGAKNIQYF | TGTGCCAGCCTTAACTCAGGGGAAGGGGCCAAAAACATTCAGTACTTC
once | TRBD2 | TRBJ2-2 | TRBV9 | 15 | CASSVSGGDTGELFF | TGTGCCAGCAGCGTAAGCGGGGGAGACACCGGGGAGCTGTTTTTT
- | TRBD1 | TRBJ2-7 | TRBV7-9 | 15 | CASSLVTGGNYEQYF | TGTGCCAGCAGCTTAGTTACAGGGGGCAACTACGAGCAGTACTTC
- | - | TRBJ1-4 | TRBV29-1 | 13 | CSVGRGTNEKLFF | TGCAGCGTTGGTCGCGGAACTAATGAAAAACTGTTTTTT
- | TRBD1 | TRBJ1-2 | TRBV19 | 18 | CASSIIYRDRPAYYGYTF | TGTGCCAGTAGTATAATCTACAGGGACAGACCAGCCTACTATGGCTACACCTTC
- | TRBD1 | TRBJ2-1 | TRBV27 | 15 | CASSIQGGLYNEQFF | TGTGCCAGCAGCATACAGGGGGGCCTCTACAATGAGCAGTTCTTC
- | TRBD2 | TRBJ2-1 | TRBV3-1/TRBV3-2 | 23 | CASSQDRDLGTDLGGGSYNEQFF | TGTGCCAGCAGCCAAGACCGAGACTTGGGCACTGACTTGGGGGGGGGATCCTACAATGAGCAGTTCTTC
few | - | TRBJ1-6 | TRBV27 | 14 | CASRDGGGGSPLHF | TGTGCCAGCAGAGATGGCGGCGGCGGTTCACCCCTCCACTTT
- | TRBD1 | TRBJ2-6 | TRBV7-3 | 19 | CASSLYVGQGARGANVLTF | TGTGCCAGCAGCTTGTACGTCGGACAGGGGGCGCGGGGGGCCAACGTCCTGACTTTC
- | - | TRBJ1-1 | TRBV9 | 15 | CASSVEGGANTEAFF | TGTGCCAGCAGCGTAGAGGGAGGGGCGAACACTGAAGCTTTCTTT
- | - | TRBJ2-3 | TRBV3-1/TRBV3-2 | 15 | CASSQEHRSTDTQYF | TGTGCCAGCAGCCAAGAGCACAGGAGCACAGATACGCAGTATTTT
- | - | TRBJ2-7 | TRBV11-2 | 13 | CASSLTGYNEQYF | TGTGCCAGCAGCCTCACAGGGTACAACGAGCAGTACTTC
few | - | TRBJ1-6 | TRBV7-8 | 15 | CASSSIQGSTSPLHF | TGTGCCAGCAGCTCGATACAGGGTAGTACTTCACCCCTCCACTTT
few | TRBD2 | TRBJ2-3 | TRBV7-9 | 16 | CASSLRTSGASDTQYF | TGTGCCAGCAGCCTTAGGACTAGCGGGGCCTCAGATACGCAGTATTTT
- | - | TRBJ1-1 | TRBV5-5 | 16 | CASSWGQGYENTEAFF | TGTGCCAGCAGCTGGGGGCAGGGGTATGAGAACACTGAAGCTTTCTTT
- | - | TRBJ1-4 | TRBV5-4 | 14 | CASSLGPTAGKLFF | TGTGCCAGCAGCTTGGGACCTACCGCGGGAAAACTGTTTTTT
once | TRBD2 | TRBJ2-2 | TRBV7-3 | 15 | CASSREGLGTGELFF | TGTGCCAGCAGCCGGGAGGGGTTGGGCACCGGGGAGCTGTTTTTT
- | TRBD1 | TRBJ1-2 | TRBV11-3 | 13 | CASSTDRGYGYTF | TGTGCCAGCAGCACTGACAGGGGGTATGGCTACACCTTC
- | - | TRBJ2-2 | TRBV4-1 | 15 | CASSQKPSSTGELFF | TGCGCCAGCAGCCAAAAGCCGAGTAGCACCGGGGAGCTGTTTTTT
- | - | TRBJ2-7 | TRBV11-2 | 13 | CASSLQGSYEQYF | TGTGCCAGCAGCCTACAGGGTTCCTACGAGCAGTACTTC
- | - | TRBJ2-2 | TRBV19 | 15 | CASSIEGRATGELFF | TGTGCCAGTAGTATAGAGGGCAGGGCCACCGGGGAGCTGTTTTTT
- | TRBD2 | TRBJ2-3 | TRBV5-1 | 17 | CASSPALLAGTTDTQYF | TGCGCCAGCAGCCCGGCCCTTTTAGCGGGGACCACAGATACGCAGTATTTT
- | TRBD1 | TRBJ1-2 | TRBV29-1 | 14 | CSVGTGVANYGYTF | TGCAGCGTCGGGACAGGGGTAGCTAACTATGGCTACACCTTC
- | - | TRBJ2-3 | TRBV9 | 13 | CASSPRLTDTQYF | TGTGCCAGCAGCCCTCGACTCACAGATACGCAGTATTTT